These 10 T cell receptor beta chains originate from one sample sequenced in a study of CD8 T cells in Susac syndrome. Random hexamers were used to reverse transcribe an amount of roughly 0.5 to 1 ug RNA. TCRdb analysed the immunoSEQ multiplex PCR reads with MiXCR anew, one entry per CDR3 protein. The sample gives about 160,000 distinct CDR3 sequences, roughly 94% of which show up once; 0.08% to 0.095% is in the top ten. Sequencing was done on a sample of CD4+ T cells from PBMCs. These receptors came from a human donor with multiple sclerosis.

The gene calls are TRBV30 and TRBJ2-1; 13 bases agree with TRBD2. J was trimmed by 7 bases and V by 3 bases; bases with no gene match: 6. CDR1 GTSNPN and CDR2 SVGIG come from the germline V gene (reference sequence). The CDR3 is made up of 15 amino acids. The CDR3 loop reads CAWSRTSGSFNEQFF. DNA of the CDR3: TGTGCCTGGAGCCGGACTAGCGGGAGTTTTAATGAGCAGTTCTTC.

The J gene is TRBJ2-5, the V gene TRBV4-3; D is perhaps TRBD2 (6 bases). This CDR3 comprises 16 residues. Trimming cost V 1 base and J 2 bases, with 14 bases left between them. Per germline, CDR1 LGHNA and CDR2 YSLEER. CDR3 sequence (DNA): TGCGCCAGCAGCCAAGCCCCGAGACTAGGACAAGAGACCCAGTACTTC. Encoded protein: CASSQAPRLGQETQYF.

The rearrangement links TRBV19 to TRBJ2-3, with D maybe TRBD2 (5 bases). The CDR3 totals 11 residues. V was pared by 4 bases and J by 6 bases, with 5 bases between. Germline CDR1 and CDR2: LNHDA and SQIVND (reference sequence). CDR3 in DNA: TGTGCCAGTAGTAGGAGGGATACGCAGTATTTT. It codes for CASSRRDTQYF.

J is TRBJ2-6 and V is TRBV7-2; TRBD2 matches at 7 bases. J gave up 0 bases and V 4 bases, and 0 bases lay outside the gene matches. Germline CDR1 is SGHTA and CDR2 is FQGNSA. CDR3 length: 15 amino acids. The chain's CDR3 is CASSWDYSGANVLTF. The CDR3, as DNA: TGTGCCAGCAGCTGGGACTACTCTGGGGCCAACGTCCTGACTTTC.

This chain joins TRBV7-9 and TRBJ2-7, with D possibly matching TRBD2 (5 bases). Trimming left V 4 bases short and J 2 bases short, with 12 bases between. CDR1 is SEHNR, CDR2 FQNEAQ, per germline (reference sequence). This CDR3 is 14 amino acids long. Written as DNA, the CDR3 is TGTGCCAGCAGCTCCCCAGAGGGCCCCTACGAGCAGTACTTC. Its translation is CASSSPEGPYEQYF.

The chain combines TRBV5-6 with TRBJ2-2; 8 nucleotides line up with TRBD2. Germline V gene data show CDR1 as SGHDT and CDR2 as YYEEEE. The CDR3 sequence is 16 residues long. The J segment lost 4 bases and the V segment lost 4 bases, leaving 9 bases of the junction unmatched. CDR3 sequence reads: CASSRWSSGSTGELFF. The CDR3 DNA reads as TGTGCCAGCAGCCGTTGGTCGAGCGGGAGCACCGGGGAGCTGTTTTTT.

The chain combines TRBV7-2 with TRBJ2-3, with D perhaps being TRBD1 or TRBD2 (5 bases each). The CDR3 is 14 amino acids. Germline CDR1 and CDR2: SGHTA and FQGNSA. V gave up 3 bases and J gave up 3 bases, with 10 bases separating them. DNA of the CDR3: TGTGCCAGCAGCTTGGGGGTCGGGACAGATACGCAGTATTTT. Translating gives CASSLGVGTDTQYF.

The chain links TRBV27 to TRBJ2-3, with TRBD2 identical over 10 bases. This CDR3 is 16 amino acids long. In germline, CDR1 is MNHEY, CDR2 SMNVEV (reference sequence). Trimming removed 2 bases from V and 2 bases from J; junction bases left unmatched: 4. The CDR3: CASSLMGLANTDTQYF. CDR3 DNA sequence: TGTGCCAGCAGTTTAATGGGACTAGCGAACACAGATACGCAGTATTTT.

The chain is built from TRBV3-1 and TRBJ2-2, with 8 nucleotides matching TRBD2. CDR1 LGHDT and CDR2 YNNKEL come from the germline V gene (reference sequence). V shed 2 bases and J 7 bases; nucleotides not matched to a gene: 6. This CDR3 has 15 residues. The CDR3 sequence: CASSQIAREGGELFF. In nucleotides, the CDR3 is TGTGCCAGCAGCCAAATCGCCCGGGAGGGCGGGGAGCTGTTTTTT.

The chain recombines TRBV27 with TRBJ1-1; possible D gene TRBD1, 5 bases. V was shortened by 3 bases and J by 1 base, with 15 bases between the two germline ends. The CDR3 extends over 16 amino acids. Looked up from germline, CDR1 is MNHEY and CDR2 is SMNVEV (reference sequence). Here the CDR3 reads CASSLLGREWNTEAFF. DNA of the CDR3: TGTGCCAGCAGTTTGCTGGGCAGGGAATGGAACACTGAAGCTTTCTTT.